The 30 T cell receptor beta chains listed next were all sequenced from one sample in a study of CD8 T cells in Susac syndrome. Random hexamers served to reverse transcribe about 0.5 to 1 ug RNA. TCRdb called the immunoSEQ multiplex PCR reads again in MiXCR, with one record for every CDR3 protein. This sample has about 210,000 distinct CDR3 sequences; around 93% occur once, and the top ten carry 0.1%. Sequenced input: CD4+ T cells from PBMCs. These receptor sequences come from a human donor in good health.

The J gene is TRBJ2-7, the V gene TRBV6-1; no reliable D call. Trimming pared 0 bases from V and 2 bases from J, leaving 5 bases between. CDR3 length: 13 residues. Looked up from germline, CDR1 is MNHNS and CDR2 is SASEGT. The CDR3 nucleotides read TGTGCCAGCAGTGAAGCCAGAACCTACGAGCAGTACGTC. It yields the protein CASSEARTYEQYV.

The J gene is TRBJ1-6, the V gene TRBV9; 8 nucleotides agree with TRBD1. Germline V gene lookup returns CDR1 SGDLS and CDR2 YYNGEE. J lost 4 bases, V lost 7 bases, and 7 bases had no gene match. This CDR3 is 15 amino acids long. CDR3 region: CASGTGPPYNSPLHF. The CDR3 DNA reads TGTGCCAGCGGGACAGGACCACCTTATAATTCACCCCTCCACTTT.

The chain couples TRBV7-2 to TRBJ2-6; D unclear. The CDR3 totals 18 residues. Trimming shortened V by 4 bases and J by 0 bases, and 16 bases separated the two germline ends. Germline V CDR1 and CDR2: SGHTA, FQGNSA. DNA of the CDR3: TGTGCCAGCAGCTCCAGGTGGCAAGCTGTCTCTGGGGCCAACGTCCTGACTTTC. Its protein is CASSSRWQAVSGANVLTF.

A single count supports this clonotype. This chain uses TRBV6-2 or TRBV6-3 with TRBJ2-7; D is unclear. This CDR3 is 12 amino acids long. V was pared by 6 bases and J by 2 bases, with 8 bases between. Germline V gene sequence: CDR1 MNHEY, CDR2 SVGEGT. The CDR3 here is CASSDRPYEQYV. Written as DNA, the CDR3 is TGTGCCAGCAGCGACCGACCCTACGAGCAGTACGTC.

This chain connects TRBV9 to TRBJ1-2; TRBD1 agrees at 11 bases. V lost 0 bases and J lost 13; bases outside the gene matches: 17. CDR1 and CDR2 from the germline V gene are SGDLS and YYNGEE. This CDR3 spans 17 amino acids. This chain's CDR3 is CASSVASGQGAMAAGTF. CDR3 DNA: TGTGCCAGCAGCGTAGCCTCAGGACAGGGGGCCATGGCGGCCGGCACCTTC.

The chain combines TRBV13 with TRBJ2-1; 12 nucleotides agree with TRBD2. The V gene end was trimmed by 4 bases and the J gene end by 12 bases; junction bases not matched to a gene: 7. Germline values: CDR1 PRHDT, CDR2 FYEKMQ (reference sequence). The CDR3 is 14 residues long. CDR3 DNA sequence: TGTGCCAGCAGCTCGGGACTAGCGGGTATGACGCAGTTCTTC. Translation gives CASSSGLAGMTQFF.

V and J are TRBV4-3 and TRBJ2-6; D unresolved. CDR1 is LGHNA and CDR2 is YSLEER in the germline V gene. The CDR3 contains 16 residues. V dropped 1 base and J dropped 4 bases, with 11 bases sitting between them. The CDR3 sequence is CASSQGLLAGANVLTF. The CDR3 nucleotides are TGCGCCAGCAGCCAAGGTCTTCTTGCGGGGGCCAACGTCCTGACTTTC.

The J gene is TRBJ2-7, the V gene TRBV19; D is unresolved. Germline CDR1 reads LNHDA; CDR2 reads SQIVND (reference sequence). The CDR3 contains 13 residues. V was clipped by 5 bases and J by 6 bases, with 14 bases between them. The CDR3 sequence is CASSRATAREQYF. CDR3 bases: TGTGCCAGTAGTCGGGCTACCGCGCGCGAGCAGTACTTC.

The V gene is TRBV5-1, the J gene TRBJ2-7; D is undetermined. The germline V and J ends were trimmed by 0 bases and 5 bases, with 6 bases remaining between them. Germline CDR1 reads SGHRS; CDR2 reads YFSETQ. This CDR3 comprises 12 residues. The CDR3 DNA is TGCGCCAGCAGCTTGGGAGGACACGAGCAGTACTTC. This encodes CASSLGGHEQYF.

The chain links TRBV7-2 to TRBJ2-6; D unclear. The CDR3 extends over 16 amino acids. Per germline, CDR1 SGHTA and CDR2 FQGNSA. V was shortened by 5 bases and J by 4 bases, with 15 bases between the two germline ends. CDR3 residues: CASSLLSTPGANVLTF. The CDR3 coding sequence is TGTGCCAGCAGCCTATTATCGACTCCGGGGGCCAACGTCCTGACTTTC.

The chain couples TRBV14 to TRBJ2-7; no clear D gene. V was trimmed by 1 base and J by 4 bases, leaving 8 bases between them. The length of the CDR3 is 13 residues. Germline loops: CDR1 SGHDN, CDR2 FVKESK. The CDR3 nucleotides read TGTGCCAGCAGCCAAGCCTTGGGGTACGAGCAGTACTTC. Translating gives CASSQALGYEQYF. Full variable domain (remainder filled in from reference TRBV14 and TRBJ2-7): EAGVTQFPSHSVIEKGQTVTLRCDPISGHDNLYWYRRVMGKEIKFLLHFVKESKQDESGMPNNRFLAERTGGTYSTLKVQPAELEDSGVYFCASSQALGYEQYFGPGTRLTVT.

The J gene is TRBJ2-1, the V gene TRBV4-1, with a weak D call TRBD1 (6 bases). The V gene lost 4 bases and the J gene lost 0 bases, with 10 bases spanning the gap. The CDR3 totals 15 residues. Germline CDR1 is MGHRA and CDR2 is YSYEKL. In nucleotides, the CDR3 is TGCGCCAGCAGCCCAGACAGGAGCTCCTACAATGAGCAGTTCTTC. Translating it yields CASSPDRSSYNEQFF.

The chain joins TRBV7-9 to TRBJ2-5, with TRBD1 matching 9 bases. Unmatched junction bases numbered 3, after V lost 1 base and J lost 3 bases. The germline gives CDR1 SEHNR, CDR2 FQNEAQ (reference sequence). CDR3 length: 15 amino acids. CDR3 DNA sequence: TGTGCCAGCAGCTTAGGGGACAGGGTTGAAGAGACCCAGTACTTC. Translated: CASSLGDRVEETQYF. The whole variable domain, remainder taken from reference TRBV7-9 and TRBJ2-5, is DTGVSQNPRHKITKRGQNVTFRCDPISEHNRLYWYRQTLGQGPEFLTYFQNEAQLEKSRLLSDRFSAERPKGSFSTLEIQRTEQGDSAMYLCASSLGDRVEETQYFGPGTRLLVL.

The chain is built from TRBV30 and TRBJ2-1, with 12 bases matching TRBD2. The V gene's germline CDR1 is GTSNPN and CDR2 SVGIG (reference sequence). J lost 8 bases, V lost 2 bases, and 7 bases had no gene match. The CDR3 loop spans 15 amino acids. The CDR3 nucleotides are TGTGCCTGGAGTAGGACTAGCGGGGTTATGGATGAGCAGTTCTTC. It yields the protein CAWSRTSGVMDEQFF.

The genes are TRBV7-2 and TRBJ2-2; 8 bases fit TRBD1. Trimming cost V 6 bases and J 3 bases; bases outside gene matches: 9. The CDR3 sequence is 16 residues long. Per germline, CDR1 SGHTA and CDR2 FQGNSA. DNA of the CDR3: TGTGCCAGCAGTTCCGGACAGGGCTCGGACACCGGGGAGCTGTTTTTT. Translated, it gives CASSSGQGSDTGELFF.

The chain recombines TRBV25-1 with TRBJ2-1, with 7 bases that match TRBD2. The CDR3 runs to 16 residues. Germline-derived CDR1 and CDR2 are MGHDK and SYGVNS. V lost 1 base to trimming and J lost 0 bases; unmatched junction nucleotides: 3. In nucleotides, the CDR3 is TGTGCCAGCAGTGAATCTGGGGGGGGCTCCTACAATGAGCAGTTCTTC. Its protein is CASSESGGGSYNEQFF.

The V gene is TRBV2, the J gene TRBJ2-3, with D maybe TRBD1 (6 bases). This CDR3 has 14 amino acids. Per germline, CDR1 SNHLY and CDR2 FYNNEI. V lost 2 bases to trimming and J lost 5 bases, with 11 bases between them. The CDR3 loop is CASSERQGKDTQYF. CDR3 DNA: TGTGCCAGCAGTGAACGGCAGGGGAAAGATACGCAGTATTTT.

The genes are TRBV6-1 and TRBJ2-7; 10 nucleotides align to TRBD1. V trimming: 1 base; J trimming: 11 bases; junction bases outside the gene matches: 8. The CDR3 has 14 residues. The germline V gene encodes CDR1 MNHNS and CDR2 SASEGT. CDR3 sequence: CASSEGTGGLVKYV. In nucleotides, the CDR3 is TGTGCCAGCAGTGAAGGGACAGGGGGATTAGTGAAGTACGTC.

The V and J genes are TRBV5-1 and TRBJ2-5, with D possibly being TRBD1 or TRBD2 (7 bases each). V was cut by 4 bases and J by 0 bases, with 13 bases left in between. Germline CDR1 and CDR2: SGHRS and YFSETQ. The CDR3 totals 15 residues. The CDR3 DNA sequence: TGCGCCAGCAGCCCCAGGGGGGGCTACCAAGAGACCCAGTACTTC. Amino acids: CASSPRGGYQETQYF.

This clonotype was detected once. The rearrangement links TRBV25-1 to TRBJ1-1; D gene uncertain. Germline CDR1 is MGHDK and CDR2 is SYGVNS. The V end lost 7 bases, the J end lost 6 bases, and 12 bases lay between the germline ends. The CDR3 length is 12 residues. CDR3 nucleotides: TGTGCCAGCACCAACGGTGTGGCTGAAGCTTTCTTT. This encodes CASTNGVAEAFF.

The rearrangement joins TRBV6-1 to TRBJ2-4; D uncertain. V dropped 0 bases and J dropped 8 bases, with 14 bases sitting between them. Germline-derived CDR1 and CDR2 are MNHNS and SASEGT. The CDR3 length is 15 residues. The CDR3 sequence: CASSEAVQKRDIQYF. The CDR3 region has the DNA TGTGCCAGCAGTGAAGCGGTCCAGAAAAGGGACATTCAGTACTTC.

The V and J genes are TRBV29-1 and TRBJ2-4; D gene uncertain. Per the germline V gene, CDR1 is SQVTM and CDR2 is ANQGSEA. V shed 4 bases and J shed 0 bases, with 7 bases lying between them. The CDR3 contains 13 residues. The CDR3 loop is CSVGPLAKNIQYF. The CDR3 DNA follows: TGCAGCGTTGGGCCTCTAGCCAAAAACATTCAGTACTTC.

J is TRBJ1-5 and V is TRBV2, with 9 bases fitting TRBD1. V dropped 4 bases and J dropped 6; count of bases not matched to a gene: 4. Per germline, CDR1 SNHLY and CDR2 FYNNEI. The CDR3 is 14 amino acids. CDR3 region: CASSAGQGFQPQHF. The CDR3 DNA reads as TGTGCCAGCAGTGCGGGACAGGGCTTTCAGCCCCAGCATTTT.

The chain links TRBV28 to TRBJ2-6; possibly TRBD2 for D (7 bases). V dropped 7 bases and J dropped 0 bases, with 16 bases sitting between them. CDR1 MDHEN and CDR2 SYDVKM come from the germline V gene. The CDR3 runs to 17 residues. DNA for the CDR3: TGTGCCAGCACCTTGGGGGGGCTTCTCTCTGGGGCCAACGTCCTGACTTTC. Residues: CASTLGGLLSGANVLTF.

The chain has TRBV7-6 and TRBJ1-4, with D hard to call. Germline loops: CDR1 SGHVS, CDR2 FNYEAQ. V gave up 5 bases and J gave up 1 base, with 14 bases separating them. This CDR3 is built from 16 residues. CDR3 sequence reads: CASSAGSRLTNEKLFF. CDR3 nucleotides: TGTGCCAGCAGCGCGGGTTCGAGGTTAACTAATGAAAAACTGTTTTTT. The variable domain in full, with the rest retrieved from reference TRBV7-6 and TRBJ1-4, is GAGVSQSPRYKVTKRGQDVALRCDPISGHVSLYWYRQALGQGPEFLTYFNYEAQQDKSGLPNDRFSAERPEGSISTLTIQRTEQRDSAMYRCASSAGSRLTNEKLFFGSGTQLSVL.

For the CDR3, the DNA is TGTGCCAGCAGCGTAGAGGGGAATAGCAATCAGCCCCAGCATTTT. This sequence encodes CASSVEGNSNQPQHF. The genes are TRBV9 and TRBJ1-5; TRBD1 is a possible D gene (5 bases). This CDR3 is built from 15 residues. The V gene's germline CDR1 is SGDLS and CDR2 YYNGEE. The V and J ends lost 0 bases and 0 bases respectively, with 7 bases between them.

CDR3 sequence reads: CASSRTGTQTYEQYV. CDR3 nucleotides: TGTGCCAGCAGTCGAACCGGGACACAAACTTACGAGCAGTACGTC. The chain carries TRBV2 and TRBJ2-7, with D tentatively TRBD1 (6 bases). Germline loops: CDR1 SNHLY, CDR2 FYNNEI. The length of the CDR3 is 15 residues. The V gene lost 5 bases and the J gene lost 4 bases, with 18 bases spanning the gap.

This chain connects TRBV28 to TRBJ2-7; 7 nucleotides line up with TRBD1. V gave up 7 bases and J gave up 3 bases; unmatched junction bases: 9. CDR1 is MDHEN, CDR2 SYDVKM, per germline. This CDR3 contains 14 residues. CDR3 sequence: CASTPTGFVYEQYF. In DNA form, the CDR3 reads TGTGCCAGCACCCCGACAGGGTTCGTCTACGAGCAGTACTTC.

Worth noting for this clonotype: One junction end disagrees with the germline gene, perhaps due to a read error. This chain joins TRBV7-9 and TRBJ2-7; D is perhaps TRBD2 (5 bases). This CDR3 spans 16 amino acids. Germline loops: CDR1 SEHNR, CDR2 FQNEAQ (reference sequence). In DNA form, the CDR3 reads TGTGCCAGCAGTTTAGCGCGATCAATTCTAAACTACGAGCAGTACTTC. Translating it yields CASSLARSILNYEQYF. The full variable domain, completed using reference TRBV7-9 and TRBJ2-7, is DTGVSQNPRHKITKRGQNVTFRCDPISEHNRLYWYRQTLGQGPEFLTYFQNEAQLEKSRLLSDRFSAERPKGSFSTLEIQRTEQGDSAMYLCASSLARSILNYEQYFGPGTRLTVT.

This clonotype was counted a few times. This chain joins TRBV3-1 and TRBJ2-5; 7 bases match TRBD2. The CDR3 length is 12 residues. After removal of 8 bases from V and 2 bases from J, the junction contained 2 bases not matched to a gene. Looked up from germline, CDR1 is LGHDT and CDR2 is YNNKEL (reference sequence). CDR3 sequence: CASRGGQETQYF. CDR3 nucleotides: TGTGCCAGCCGCGGGGGACAAGAGACCCAGTACTTC.